This T cell receptor (beta chain) comes out of a study of shared clonotypes between healthy human individuals. Deletions cut 1 base from V and 2 bases from J, with 6 bases between. This CDR3 spans 14 amino acids. Germline assignment: CDR1 LNHDA and CDR2 SQIVND (reference sequence). Participating donors were healthy, HIV-negative adults free of recent acute infections or vaccinations. There were only Caucasian adults among the donors, and all lived in Nashville, Tennessee. Assay execution took place at the deep level. Generated by immunoSEQ multiplex PCR, the TCRdb table keeps only in-frame clones and is missing some. The sample includes some 1,600,000 clones, around 98% of them seen just once.

Sequences were obtained from naive CD4+ T cells sorted from blood. The subset denotes: CD45RA+ positively selected. The chain carries TRBV19 and TRBJ1-5; D uncertain. The clonotype was recovered from a man aged 25-40 years in good health. CDR3 protein: CASSIGWGNQPQHF. The CDR3 DNA reads as TGTGCCAGTAGTATAGGCTGGGGCAATCAGCCCCAGCATTTT. Combining the CDR3 with reference TRBV19 and TRBJ1-5 gives the whole variable domain DGGITQSPKYLFRKEGQNVTLSCEQNLNHDAMYWYRQDPGQGLRLIYYSQIVNDFQKGDIAEGYSVSREKKESFPLTVTSAQKNPTAFYLCASSIGWGNQPQHFGDGTRLSIL.